Included here is one T cell receptor (beta chain) sequence, with context. Antigen unknown. TCRdb's table, derived via immunoSEQ multiplex PCR, lists solely in-frame clones and lacks some. The sample has about 21,000 clones, around nine tenths seen once; the top ten hold around 7%. These data belong to a study of T cells in localized non-small cell lung cancer. Study results and limitations: For the top 100 tumor clones, a median approximately 61 also appeared in adjacent lung. Uninvolved nearby lung showed the greatest T cell clonality, exceeding that found in tumor. Higher blood T cell density went with longer overall survival.

This receptor was obtained from an older male donor with stage I squamous cell lung carcinoma. The specimen comprised peripheral blood, sampled before any cancer treatment.

The CDR3 region has the DNA TGCGCCAGCAGCTTGGTATACAGGGGGCGTTATACAGATACGCAGTATTTT. This sequence encodes CASSLVYRGRYTDTQYF. The chain uses TRBV5-1 and TRBJ2-3; 9 nucleotides agree with TRBD1. J lost 3 bases, V lost 0 bases, and 8 bases had no gene match. Per the germline V gene, CDR1 is SGHRS and CDR2 is YFSETQ. The CDR3 is 17 residues long.